Shown below are 16 T cell receptor beta chains from a single sample sequenced in a study of OX40 agonist ivuxolimab in advanced cancers. Libraries were prepared by immunoSEQ multiplex PCR; TCRdb keeps only in-frame clonotypes and omits some of them. Of fewer than 85,000 clones in the sample, approximately 90% were seen once. The sample in question was CD4+ or CD8+ T cells sorted from blood, obtained in a trial of the OX40 agonist ivuxolimab. These TCRs come from an adult with an advanced solid tumor such as melanoma, head and neck, liver or kidney cancer.

V usage is TRBV28 and J usage is TRBJ2-5; 7 bases match TRBD1. The V segment lost 8 bases and the J segment 5 bases; nucleotides outside the gene matches: 14. Per germline, CDR1 MDHEN and CDR2 SYDVKM. The CDR3 is made up of 15 amino acids. CDR3 DNA sequence: TGTGCCAGCGATTCGGACAGGCGGGCCGGGGAGACCCAGTACTTC. The encoded protein is CASDSDRRAGETQYF.

The rearrangement links TRBV5-6 to TRBJ2-5; no clear D gene. The CDR3 sequence is 11 residues long. Germline-derived CDR1 and CDR2 are SGHDT and YYEEEE. The ends were cut back, 1 base at V and 5 bases at J, with 3 bases in the middle. The CDR3, as DNA: TGTGCCAGCAGCTTGAAGGAGACCCAGTACTTC. This encodes CASSLKETQYF.

The CDR3 reads CASSITPGDRYGYTF. The CDR3 DNA sequence: TGTGCCAGTAGTATCACTCCGGGGGACCGTTATGGCTACACCTTC. The chain has TRBV19 and TRBJ1-2; possibly TRBD1 for D (5 bases). Trimming pared 3 bases from V and 5 bases from J, leaving 16 bases between. Germline-derived CDR1 and CDR2 are LNHDA and SQIVND (reference sequence). This CDR3 contains 15 residues.

The count of this clone is one. The CDR3 is CASSLGGGSSYEQYF. As DNA, the CDR3 is TGTGCCAGCAGCTTGGGTGGCGGGAGTAGCTACGAGCAGTACTTC. The chain links TRBV5-4 to TRBJ2-7; 7 bases match TRBD2. The CDR3 contains 15 residues. With V trimmed by 0 bases and J by 3 bases, 6 bases remained unmatched. CDR1 and CDR2 from the germline V gene are SGHNT and YYREEE (reference sequence).

V is TRBV2 and J is TRBJ1-1; D gene uncertain. Trimming took off 2 bases at V and 0 bases at J, with 7 bases between the two ends. Germline CDR1 SNHLY, CDR2 FYNNEI. CDR3 length equals 14 residues. In nucleotides, the CDR3 is TGTGCCAGCAGTGAAAGGCAGTTGAACACTGAAGCTTTCTTT. Translation: CASSERQLNTEAFF.

The V and J genes are TRBV5-1 and TRBJ2-7; TRBD1 matches 8 bases. Losses at the gene ends were 5 bases for V and 0 bases for J; bases not matched to a gene: 7. CDR1 is SGHRS, CDR2 YFSETQ, per germline. The CDR3 contains 15 residues. The CDR3 loop is CASRNTDRASYEQYF. The CDR3 DNA reads TGCGCCAGCAGGAACACGGACAGGGCCTCCTACGAGCAGTACTTC.

The chain recombines TRBV11-3 with TRBJ2-1; 9 bases agree with TRBD1. This CDR3 is built from 16 residues. Germline loops: CDR1 SGHNT, CDR2 YENEEA. With V trimmed by 5 bases and J by 8 bases, 13 bases remained unmatched. CDR3 nucleotides: TGTGCCAGCAGCGCACCAGGACAGGGGAAGCACGATGAGCAGTTCTTC. Its translation is CASSAPGQGKHDEQFF.

The chain carries TRBV5-5 and TRBJ2-1; 10 bases match TRBD2. V shed 1 base, J shed 2 bases, and the junction held 3 bases outside the gene matches. The CDR3 has 16 residues. From germline, CDR1 is SGHKS and CDR2 YYEKEE (reference sequence). CDR3 DNA: TGTGCCAGCAGCTTGTTTCTAGCGGGAGCCTACAATGAGCAGTTCTTC. This codes for CASSLFLAGAYNEQFF. Full variable domain (remainder filled in from reference TRBV5-5 and TRBJ2-1): DAGVTQSPTHLIKTRGQQVTLRCSPISGHKSVSWYQQVLGQGPQFIFQYYEKEERGRGNFPDRFSARQFPNYSSELNVNALLLGDSALYLCASSLFLAGAYNEQFFGPGTRLTVL.

The CDR3, as DNA: TGTGCCATCAGCAGGACTAGCGGGGATGAGCAGTTCTTC. As protein: CAISRTSGDEQFF. V gene TRBV10-3 combines with J gene TRBJ2-1; 12 bases match TRBD2. Germline values: CDR1 ENHRY, CDR2 SYGVKD. The CDR3 is 13 amino acids. The trim removed 6 bases at V and 8 bases at J, leaving 2 bases unmatched.

This clone was recorded once. V usage is TRBV6-1 and J usage is TRBJ1-5; D remains unclear. The germline gives CDR1 MNHNS, CDR2 SASEGT. The CDR3 runs to 12 residues. V lost 2 bases to trimming and J lost 3 bases, with 2 bases between them. The chain's CDR3 is CASSEFNQPQHF. DNA of the CDR3: TGTGCCAGCAGTGAATTCAATCAGCCCCAGCATTTT.

The chain joins TRBV7-2 to TRBJ1-2, with D tentatively TRBD1 (6 bases). The CDR3 extends over 15 amino acids. V was trimmed by 1 base and J by 0 bases, leaving 9 bases between them. In germline, CDR1 is SGHTA, CDR2 FQGNSA. DNA of the CDR3: TGTGCCAGCAGCTTAGGGGGGGGCACTAACTATGGCTACACCTTC. Its protein is CASSLGGGTNYGYTF.

V and J are TRBV5-1 and TRBJ1-4; D unclear. Germline V gives CDR1 SGHRS, CDR2 YFSETQ. V was clipped by 0 bases and J by 6 bases, with 9 bases between them. The CDR3 has 14 amino acids. The CDR3 DNA reads as TGCGCCAGCAGCTTGGACCCTACGGATGAAAAACTGTTTTTT. This codes for CASSLDPTDEKLFF.

This chain connects TRBV10-3 to TRBJ2-2; TRBD1 might be the D (6 bases). The CDR3 consists of 14 residues. The V gene lost 6 bases and the J gene lost 5 bases, with 13 bases spanning the gap. The V gene's germline CDR1 is ENHRY and CDR2 SYGVKD. The CDR3 DNA follows: TGTGCCATCAGAAGTGCAGGGGTTACCGGGGAGCTGTTTTTT. Translating gives CAIRSAGVTGELFF.

The J gene is TRBJ1-5, the V gene TRBV6-5; D not resolved. The germline V gene encodes CDR1 MNHEY and CDR2 SVGAGI. The CDR3 length is 14 residues. V lost 2 bases, J lost 7 bases, and 12 bases lay in between. CDR3 sequence: CASSYAGSVQPQHF. CDR3 nucleotides: TGTGCCAGCAGTTACGCGGGTTCTGTGCAGCCCCAGCATTTT.

This chain uses TRBV7-9 with TRBJ2-1; no clear D gene. Germline loops: CDR1 SEHNR, CDR2 FQNEAQ (reference sequence). This CDR3 spans 13 amino acids. Trimming took off 0 bases at V and 7 bases at J, with 7 bases between the two ends. The CDR3 coding sequence is TGTGCCAGCAGCTTAGCCGAATGGAATGAGCAGTTCTTC. Its protein is CASSLAEWNEQFF.

This clone appeared once. V gene TRBV20-1 combines with J gene TRBJ1-3; D remains ambiguous. The CDR3 length is 10 residues. The germline V and J ends were trimmed by 4 bases and 7 bases, with 5 bases remaining between them. CDR1 is DFQATT and CDR2 is SNEGSKA in the germline V gene (reference sequence). The CDR3 protein is CSAKNNTIYF. For the CDR3, the DNA is TGCAGTGCTAAAAATAACACCATATATTTT.